This paragraph reports one T cell receptor (beta chain). Its matching antigen is unknown. Combining a sample-barcoded 5' primer with a J-beta primer mix, a second PCR ran for roughly 7 to 12 cycles. With 12 random nucleotides, a template-switch adaptor tagged each individual cDNA molecule. TCRdb passed the 5' RACE reads through MiXCR, listing each CDR3 protein once. The sample lists around 820,000 distinct CDR3 sequences, around 25% occurring once. This entry belongs to a study of blood T cells in healthy people across ages. Findings and limits, study-wide: Lack of knowledge of donor CMV status possibly confounded expanded clonotype changes.

These data also featured in a second study, about T cells of mothers and their children. As that report states: The effect of thymic selection on TCR recombination output is similar between related and unrelated pairs.

Sequenced sample: blood. This TCR came from a boy younger than 18 in good health.

CDR3 DNA: TGTGCCAGCAGCTTGGAAAGAAACGACGGCTACACCTTC. Translation: CASSLERNDGYTF. The chain carries TRBV5-6 and TRBJ1-2; D is unclear. In germline, CDR1 is SGHDT, CDR2 YYEEEE. V lost 0 bases and J lost 8, with 11 bases in between. The CDR3 totals 13 residues.